Presented here are 30 T cell receptor beta chains from one specimen sequenced in a study of PD-1 blockade in classical Hodgkin lymphoma. Brentuximab vedotin exposure varied among the patients, all of whom had relapsed after autologous stem cell transplantation. Sequencing was performed with immunoSEQ multiplex PCR; in TCRdb, only in-frame clones are kept and a portion is missing. The top ten clones hold about 7.8% of a sample with tens of thousands of clones, 93% of them seen once. Here the sequenced sample was peripheral blood mononuclear cells (PBMCs), taken at baseline. All receptors come from a human donor with classical Hodgkin lymphoma.

V usage is TRBV9 and J usage is TRBJ2-2; D uncertain. The germline CDR1 and CDR2 sequences are SGDLS and YYNGEE. V was cut by 3 bases and J by 4 bases, with 22 bases left in between. The CDR3 spans 18 residues. The CDR3 DNA reads TGTGCCAGCAGCGCGAGCCCTGGGAAAAGGGTCATCACCGGGGAGCTGTTTTTT. It specifies CASSASPGKRVITGELFF.

This clone was picked up one time. The chain combines TRBV6-1 with TRBJ1-5; TRBD1 is a possible D gene (6 bases). CDR3 length: 15 amino acids. Trimming shortened V by 1 base and J by 7 bases, and 14 bases separated the two germline ends. In germline, CDR1 is MNHNS, CDR2 SASEGT. CDR3 region: CASSEEGGQGQPQHF. The CDR3 region has the DNA TGTGCCAGCAGTGAAGAAGGGGGGCAGGGGCAGCCCCAGCATTTT.

The rearrangement links TRBV19 to TRBJ1-1, with 7 positions matching TRBD1. This CDR3 has 17 amino acids. In germline, CDR1 is LNHDA, CDR2 SQIVND (reference sequence). The J segment lost 0 bases and the V segment lost 1 base, leaving 8 bases of the junction unmatched. CDR3 nucleotides: TGTGCCAGTAGTATAGCCTACACCGGGACAGTGAACACTGAAGCTTTCTTT. This encodes CASSIAYTGTVNTEAFF.

The genes are TRBV6-5 and TRBJ1-2; 7 nucleotides match TRBD1. V shed 6 bases and J 6 bases; nucleotides not matched to a gene: 13. Germline CDR1 reads MNHEY; CDR2 reads SVGAGI. The CDR3 loop spans 15 amino acids. The CDR3 region is CASRRQGPSRNGYTF. CDR3 coding DNA: TGTGCCAGCAGGAGACAGGGTCCCTCAAGGAATGGCTACACCTTC.

This chain uses TRBV5-4 with TRBJ1-4; D remains unclear. Germline CDR1 is SGHNT and CDR2 is YYREEE (reference sequence). This CDR3 region has 18 residues. V lost 0 bases to trimming and J lost 7 bases, with 22 bases between them. The CDR3 is CASSLDAGTPKFGEKLFF. The DNA for the CDR3 is TGTGCCAGCAGCTTGGATGCGGGCACCCCGAAATTCGGTGAAAAACTGTTTTTT.

V is TRBV6-1 and J is TRBJ2-7; tentatively, D is TRBD2 (6 bases). V dropped 6 bases and J dropped 0 bases, with 9 bases sitting between them. This CDR3 comprises 13 residues. Germline V gives CDR1 MNHNS, CDR2 SASEGT. In DNA, the CDR3 is TGTGCCAGCAGGTCTAGCGACTCCTACGAGCAGTACTTC. This gives the protein CASRSSDSYEQYF.

The V and J genes are TRBV7-9 and TRBJ1-4; no definite D call. CDR1 is SEHNR, CDR2 FQNEAQ, per germline (reference sequence). The CDR3 covers 12 residues. Between the trimmed V and J ends, which lost 5 bases and 9 bases, there was a span of 10 bases. CDR3 sequence reads: CASSPDPQKLFF. The DNA for the CDR3 is TGTGCCAGCAGCCCGGATCCCCAAAAACTGTTTTTT.

CDR3 loop: CASSGGRPEQFF. CDR3 nucleotide sequence: TGTGCCAGTAGTGGGGGGAGACCCGAGCAGTTCTTC. The chain has TRBV19 and TRBJ2-1; D might be TRBD2 (6 bases). The CDR3 has 12 residues. Germline V gene data show CDR1 as LNHDA and CDR2 as SQIVND (reference sequence). V was clipped by 5 bases and J by 10 bases, with 12 bases between them. The variable domain in full, completed from reference TRBV19 and TRBJ2-1, reads DGGITQSPKYLFRKEGQNVTLSCEQNLNHDAMYWYRQDPGQGLRLIYYSQIVNDFQKGDIAEGYSVSREKKESFPLTVTSAQKNPTAFYLCASSGGRPEQFFGPGTRLTVL.

This clone was counted a single time. The chain joins TRBV30 to TRBJ2-2; 10 bases align to TRBD1. The CDR3 is 14 amino acids. The V gene end was trimmed by 4 bases and the J gene end by 4 bases; junction bases not matched to a gene: 3. Germline CDR1 is GTSNPN and CDR2 is SVGIG (reference sequence). The CDR3 DNA reads as TGTGCCTGGATGGGACAGGGGTTCACCGGGGAGCTGTTTTTT. As protein: CAWMGQGFTGELFF.

This sequence joins TRBV9 and TRBJ2-7; D is undetermined. V lost 0 bases, J lost 1 base, and 8 bases lay in between. Germline CDR1 reads SGDLS; CDR2 reads YYNGEE. This CDR3 is built from 14 residues. CDR3 bases: TGTGCCAGCAGCGTAGCTACTGGATCCTACGAGCAGTACTTC. It yields the protein CASSVATGSYEQYF.

The genes are TRBV2 and TRBJ2-3, with 7 bases fitting TRBD1. The V segment lost 6 bases and the J segment 1 base; nucleotides outside the gene matches: 4. Germline CDR1 is SNHLY and CDR2 is FYNNEI. CDR3 length: 14 amino acids. DNA of the CDR3: TGTGCCAGCAGCCCGACAGGGCGCACAGATACGCAGTATTTT. Its protein product is CASSPTGRTDTQYF. Complete variable domain (other parts from reference TRBV2 and TRBJ2-3): EPEVTQTPSHQVTQMGQEVILRCVPISNHLYFYWYRQILGQKVEFLVSFYNNEISEKSEIFDDQFSVERPDGSNFTLKIRSTKLEDSAMYFCASSPTGRTDTQYFGPGTRLTVL.

The chain recombines TRBV11-3 with TRBJ2-2; 8 positions match TRBD2. The V segment lost 3 bases and the J segment 5 bases; nucleotides outside the gene matches: 5. The V gene's germline CDR1 is SGHNT and CDR2 YENEEA. The CDR3 sequence is 15 residues long. Here the CDR3 DNA reads TGTGCCAGCAGCTTGACGGGAGGGAAGACCGGGGAGCTGTTTTTT. This translates into CASSLTGGKTGELFF.

The chain recombines TRBV19 with TRBJ1-1; 12 nucleotides match TRBD1. The J segment lost 1 base and the V segment lost 6 bases, leaving 9 bases of the junction unmatched. CDR1 is LNHDA and CDR2 is SQIVND in the germline V gene (reference sequence). This CDR3 is built from 17 residues. CDR3 sequence reads: CASRNRDRGLANTEAFF. Here the CDR3 DNA reads TGTGCCAGTAGGAACCGGGACAGGGGGCTCGCGAACACTGAAGCTTTCTTT.

The genes are TRBV5-1 and TRBJ1-2; TRBD1 matches at 7 bases. The CDR3 covers 16 residues. V shed 4 bases, J shed 2 bases, and the junction held 11 bases outside the gene matches. The germline gives CDR1 SGHRS, CDR2 YFSETQ. CDR3 coding DNA: TGCGCCAGCAGCGGCGGGTGGGACAGTTCCAACTATGGCTACACCTTC. Amino acid sequence: CASSGGWDSSNYGYTF.

This chain links TRBV9 with TRBJ2-7; a possible D gene is TRBD1 (7 bases). Germline CDR1 SGDLS, CDR2 YYNGEE. CDR3 size: 15 residues. Deletions cut 0 bases from V and 4 bases from J, with 14 bases between. The CDR3 DNA sequence: TGTGCCAGCAGCGTAGAGCCAGGGGGGCAGTACGAGCAGTACTTC. Residues: CASSVEPGGQYEQYF.

This chain uses TRBV19 with TRBJ2-7; 10 bases fit TRBD2. Per the germline V gene, CDR1 is LNHDA and CDR2 is SQIVND (reference sequence). With V trimmed by 4 bases and J by 3 bases, 6 bases remained unmatched. The CDR3 is made up of 15 amino acids. The CDR3 spells CASSTAIAGGYEQYF. For the CDR3, the DNA is TGTGCCAGTAGTACCGCGATAGCGGGGGGCTACGAGCAGTACTTC.

This clone was picked up one time. The chain links TRBV9 to TRBJ2-5; a weak D match, TRBD1 (6 bases). The CDR3 totals 14 residues. The ends were cut back, 4 bases at V and 0 bases at J, with 10 bases in the middle. Germline V gene sequence: CDR1 SGDLS, CDR2 YYNGEE. CDR3 bases: TGTGCCAGCAGCCTCCGGACAGACCAAGAGACCCAGTACTTC. Protein product: CASSLRTDQETQYF.

A single count supports this clone. This chain connects TRBV7-9 to TRBJ2-7; the match to TRBD1 covers 8 bases. CDR1 SEHNR and CDR2 FQNEAQ come from the germline V gene (reference sequence). V gave up 4 bases and J gave up 2 bases; unmatched junction bases: 13. The CDR3 contains 17 residues. The CDR3 DNA reads TGTGCCAGCAGCTATACTGGAGCAGGGGGCCCAGCCTACGAGCAGTACTTC. Amino acids: CASSYTGAGGPAYEQYF.

The chain joins TRBV6-4 to TRBJ2-7, with TRBD1 matching over 8 bases. V was pared by 7 bases and J by 3 bases, with 20 bases of the junction left unmatched. Germline CDR1 and CDR2: MRHNA and SNTAGT. The CDR3 spans 18 residues. The CDR3 DNA follows: TGTGCCAGCACTGTCCGCCTTAACGACAGGGGACCAAACTACGAGCAGTACTTC. This encodes CASTVRLNDRGPNYEQYF.

This chain joins TRBV6-6 and TRBJ2-7, with TRBD1 matching 8 bases. The CDR3 contains 12 residues. Losses at the gene ends were 5 bases for V and 7 bases for J; bases not matched to a gene: 4. Per the germline V gene, CDR1 is MNHNY and CDR2 is SVGAGI (reference sequence). In DNA, the CDR3 is TGTGCCAGCAGTCGGACAGGGAGGGAGCAGTACTTC. Translated, it gives CASSRTGREQYF.

V and J are TRBV6-5 and TRBJ2-7, with D possibly being TRBD2 (5 bases). V gave up 0 bases and J gave up 5 bases, with 14 bases separating them. Germline V gives CDR1 MNHEY, CDR2 SVGAGI. The CDR3 has 15 amino acids. CDR3 protein: CASSYSVGVKDEQYF. The CDR3, as DNA: TGTGCCAGCAGTTACTCGGTGGGAGTAAAGGACGAGCAGTACTTC.

This CDR3 reads CASSLGLAVETQYF. The CDR3 nucleotides are TGTGCCAGCAGCCTTGGACTAGCGGTAGAGACCCAGTACTTC. The rearrangement uses TRBV11-2 and TRBJ2-5, with 10 bases identical to TRBD2. Germline-derived CDR1 and CDR2 are SGHAT and FQNNGV. V lost 5 bases and J lost 4; bases outside the gene matches: 4. The CDR3 runs 14 residues.

This chain links TRBV27 with TRBJ2-3; D may be TRBD1 or TRBD2 (5 bases each). This CDR3 contains 15 residues. Trimming left V 4 bases short and J 0 bases short, with 11 bases between. CDR1 and CDR2 (germline): MNHEY, SMNVEV (reference sequence). CDR3 sequence (DNA): TGTGCCAGCAGTTCGGGACGAACGAGCACAGATACGCAGTATTTT. Translation: CASSSGRTSTDTQYF.

V gene TRBV15 combines with J gene TRBJ2-7; 8 bases match TRBD2. Trimming at V came to 0 bases and at J to 4 bases, leaving 8 bases not matched to a gene. The CDR3 loop spans 16 amino acids. Germline V lookup: CDR1 LNHNV, CDR2 YYDKDF (reference sequence). The CDR3 coding sequence is TGTGCCACCAGCAGAGACGGACTAGCAATAAATTACGAGCAGTACTTC. Encoded protein: CATSRDGLAINYEQYF.

The V call is TRBV9, the J call TRBJ2-1; 8 positions agree with TRBD2. CDR1 and CDR2 (germline): SGDLS, YYNGEE. V gave up 1 base and J gave up 7 bases; unmatched junction bases: 4. This CDR3 comprises 14 residues. CDR3 residues: CASSVTPSGNEQFF. In nucleotides, the CDR3 is TGTGCCAGCAGCGTAACCCCTAGCGGGAATGAGCAGTTCTTC. Looking up the rest from reference TRBV9 and TRBJ2-1 gives the full variable domain: DSGVTQTPKHLITATGQRVTLRCSPRSGDLSVYWYQQSLDQGLQFLIQYYNGEERAKGNILERFSAQQFPDLHSELNLSSLELGDSALYFCASSVTPSGNEQFFGPGTRLTVL.

This clone was seen once. This rearrangement joins TRBV11-1 to TRBJ2-7; D is possibly TRBD2 (11 bases). CDR1 is SGHAT, CDR2 FQDESV, per germline (reference sequence). The CDR3 consists of 19 residues. Trimming took 1 base from V and 3 from J, leaving 25 bases between them. CDR3 DNA sequence: TGTGCCAGCAGCTTAGACCGGGACAGGGGCACTAGCGGGGGCTACGAGCAGTACTTC. The encoded protein is CASSLDRDRGTSGGYEQYF.

In its sample, this clone was seen once. The CDR3 DNA is TGTGCCAGCAGCCCCCGGTTGGACAATGAGCAGTTCTTC. It specifies CASSPRLDNEQFF. The chain combines TRBV7-7 with TRBJ2-1; D ambiguous. Per germline, CDR1 SSHAT and CDR2 FNYEAQ (reference sequence). There are 13 residues in the CDR3. V was pared by 5 bases and J by 5 bases, with 10 bases between.

This chain connects TRBV7-9 to TRBJ2-7; possible D gene TRBD1, 6 bases. The V gene's germline CDR1 is SEHNR and CDR2 FQNEAQ (reference sequence). The CDR3 contains 16 residues. The V end lost 1 base, the J end lost 2 bases, and 15 bases lay between the germline ends. CDR3 sequence reads: CASSLDGRTATYEQYF. In DNA, the CDR3 is TGTGCCAGCAGCTTAGACGGGCGGACAGCAACCTACGAGCAGTACTTC.

V is TRBV6-5 and J is TRBJ1-1; the D is unclear. The V gene's germline CDR1 is MNHEY and CDR2 SVGAGI. The ends were cut back, 6 bases at V and 7 bases at J, with 12 bases in the middle. The CDR3 spans 12 residues. CDR3 region: CASRAQKIEAFF. The DNA of the CDR3 is TGTGCCAGCAGGGCACAGAAGATTGAAGCTTTCTTT.

V usage is TRBV5-1 and J usage is TRBJ1-2; no reliable D call. The CDR3 runs 13 residues. Germline V lookup: CDR1 SGHRS, CDR2 YFSETQ. V shed 0 bases and J shed 6 bases, with 9 bases lying between them. For the CDR3, the DNA is TGCGCCAGCAGCTTGGTCTCCTCCGATGGCTACACCTTC. It yields the protein CASSLVSSDGYTF.